The 29 T cell receptor beta chains given below trace back to one sample, sequenced in a study of T cells in Graves' hyperthyroidism and ophthalmopathy. RNA transcripts served as the template for amplifying TCR beta CDR3 regions. A first-round RT-PCR of the TCR CDR3 used the HTBI primer set. TCRdb ran MiXCR on the multiplex PCR reads and lists one entry per CDR3 protein. The table shows approximately 600,000 distinct CDR3 sequences, with around 20% occurring only once. The sample taken for sequencing was blood. All receptors derive from a man aged 25-40 years with Graves' ophthalmopathy.

This clonotype was seen ten or more times. The gene calls are TRBV28 and TRBJ1-1, with TRBD1 as a possible D gene (5 bases). V was trimmed by 5 bases and J by 3 bases, leaving 16 bases between them. CDR3 length equals 15 residues. Germline V gene lookup returns CDR1 MDHEN and CDR2 SYDVKM. CDR3 bases: TGTGCCAGCAGTATTGGGACGAGACAATACACTGAAGCTTTCTTT. Translation gives CASSIGTRQYTEAFF.

This clonotype was seen many times. This chain connects TRBV27 to TRBJ1-1; a weak D match, TRBD1 (6 bases). CDR3 length: 14 amino acids. Germline V gives CDR1 MNHEY, CDR2 SMNVEV (reference sequence). Trimming stripped 6 bases from V and 2 bases from J, with 13 bases between. This CDR3 is CASRAGDINTEAFF. The CDR3, as DNA: TGTGCCAGCAGGGCAGGGGATATCAACACTGAAGCTTTCTTT.

The V call is TRBV7-9, the J call TRBJ2-7; TRBD2 matches 13 bases. Germline assignment: CDR1 SEHNR and CDR2 FQNEAQ (reference sequence). The V gene end was trimmed by 5 bases and the J gene end by 5 bases; junction bases not matched to a gene: 6. The CDR3 length is 15 residues. CDR3 sequence: CASSPRTSGRNEQYF. The CDR3 DNA sequence: TGTGCCAGCAGCCCGCGGACTAGCGGGAGAAACGAGCAGTACTTC.

This clonotype was counted a few times. This rearrangement joins TRBV7-9 to TRBJ2-1; D unclear. V was cut by 7 bases and J by 9 bases, with 13 bases left in between. Germline CDR1 SEHNR, CDR2 FQNEAQ (reference sequence). The CDR3 contains 12 residues. CDR3 nucleotide sequence: TGTGCCAGCAATTTTGCTCTCACTGAGCAGTTCTTC. Protein: CASNFALTEQFF.

About this clonotype: This may be a read error, as it is one base from a much larger clone. This sequence joins TRBV18 and TRBJ2-7, with D perhaps TRBD2 (6 bases). Trimming removed 0 bases from V and 5 bases from J, with 8 bases in between. CDR3 size: 13 residues. Germline CDR1 KGHSH, CDR2 LQKENI. The CDR3 sequence: CASSPPGGDEQYF. For the CDR3, the DNA is TGTGCCAGCTCACCACCGGGAGGAGACGAGCAGTACTTC.

The rearrangement uses TRBV5-1 and TRBJ2-1; possibly TRBD2 for D (5 bases). The CDR3 is 15 amino acids. Deletions cut 4 bases from V and 2 bases from J, with 13 bases between. CDR1 and CDR2 (germline): SGHRS, YFSETQ. The CDR3 loop reads CASSPPTGTYNEQFF. CDR3 bases: TGCGCCAGCAGCCCCCCGACCGGGACCTACAATGAGCAGTTCTTC.

CDR3: CASSPLDRGGDNQPQHF. The CDR3, as DNA: TGTGCCAGCAGCCCTCTAGATCGGGGGGGCGACAATCAGCCCCAGCATTTT. J is TRBJ1-5 and V is TRBV4-2, with D possibly being TRBD1 (6 bases). Germline V CDR1 and CDR2: LGHNA, YNFKEQ. Trimming shortened V by 4 bases and J by 3 bases, and 19 bases separated the two germline ends. This CDR3 has 17 residues.

Concerning this clonotype itself: The junction departs from the called germline gene at one end, perhaps through a read error. V gene TRBV5-1 combines with J gene TRBJ1-3, with D perhaps TRBD1 (5 bases). Germline assignment: CDR1 SGHRS and CDR2 YFSETQ. This CDR3 is 16 amino acids long. The CDR3 DNA follows: TGTGCCAGCAGCTTGGGACCCACGAGCTCTGGAAACACCATATATTTT. Encoded protein: CASSLGPTSSGNTIYF.

In regard to this clonotype: The junction does not match germline at one end; this may be a read error. The chain recombines TRBV6-1 with TRBJ2-7; D unclear. The CDR3 extends over 12 amino acids. The germline gives CDR1 MNHNS, CDR2 SASEGT. The CDR3, as DNA: TGTGCCAACAGTGGCGCCCTCTACGAGCAGTACTTC. Protein: CANSGALYEQYF.

The V and J genes are TRBV7-9 and TRBJ2-7, with TRBD1 identical over 7 bases. The CDR3 runs 16 residues. V gave up 6 bases and J gave up 7 bases; unmatched junction bases: 18. The germline CDR1 and CDR2 sequences are SEHNR and FQNEAQ (reference sequence). CDR3 coding DNA: TGTGCCAGCAGTCCCAGTCCAGGGGACAGTAAGGTGGAGCAGTACTTC. Amino acids: CASSPSPGDSKVEQYF.

The chain is built from TRBV28 and TRBJ2-5, with a possible D match to TRBD1 (6 bases). The germline V gene encodes CDR1 MDHEN and CDR2 SYDVKM. CDR3 length: 15 residues. Trimming took off 1 base at V and 4 bases at J, with 13 bases between the two ends. CDR3 loop: CASSLSVRGTETQYF. In DNA form, the CDR3 reads TGTGCCAGCAGTTTATCGGTCAGGGGAACAGAGACCCAGTACTTC.

The sample holds many counts of this clonotype. The chain carries TRBV12-3 or TRBV12-4 and TRBJ1-2; possibly TRBD1 for D (6 bases). CDR3 size: 13 residues. Trimming took off 5 bases at V and 10 bases at J, with 17 bases between the two ends. CDR3 DNA sequence: TGTGCCAGCAGTCACCCGACAGGTTCTGACTACACCTTC. Its protein product is CASSHPTGSDYTF.

This clonotype was found many times. The rearrangement joins TRBV28 to TRBJ2-7, with D possibly called TRBD1 or TRBD2 (5 bases each). Trimming removed 6 bases at V and 5 bases at J, with 14 bases between. The germline gives CDR1 MDHEN, CDR2 SYDVKM. The CDR3 runs to 13 residues. The CDR3 sequence: CASSPPGTHEQYF. The DNA of the CDR3 is TGTGCCAGCAGCCCCCCAGGGACCCACGAGCAGTACTTC.

This clonotype has ten or more counts. The chain uses TRBV30 and TRBJ2-7; the D is unclear. V was clipped by 1 base and J by 0 bases, with 13 bases between them. Germline V CDR1 and CDR2: GTSNPN, SVGIG (reference sequence). This CDR3 spans 15 amino acids. The CDR3 is CAWSDAASPSYEQYF. The CDR3 nucleotides are TGTGCCTGGAGTGACGCCGCTTCCCCCTCCTACGAGCAGTACTTC.

This clonotype was seen ten or more times. This chain uses TRBV12-3 or TRBV12-4 with TRBJ1-5; D is unclear. Trimming stripped 2 bases from V and 5 bases from J, with 10 bases between. This CDR3 comprises 14 residues. The CDR3 DNA reads as TGTGCCAGCAGTTTAACCGGACCCTATCAGCCCCAGCATTTT. This codes for CASSLTGPYQPQHF.

This clonotype turned up a few times. The rearrangement joins TRBV27 to TRBJ1-1, with D perhaps TRBD1 (5 bases). In germline, CDR1 is MNHEY, CDR2 SMNVEV (reference sequence). CDR3 length equals 14 residues. V lost 1 base, J lost 7 bases, and 13 bases lay in between. CDR3 residues: CASSLLQGWGEAFF. The CDR3 DNA is TGTGCCAGCAGTTTATTGCAGGGATGGGGTGAAGCTTTCTTT.

This clonotype came up a few times. The CDR3 bases are TGTGCCAGCAGTGAACTTGAAGCTTTCTTT. Its translation is CASSELEAFF. This chain uses TRBV2 with TRBJ1-1; no clear D gene. The CDR3 runs 10 residues. CDR1 and CDR2 from the germline V gene are SNHLY and FYNNEI. Trimming took off 2 bases at V and 7 bases at J, with 2 bases between the two ends.

There are a few counts of this clonotype. One end of the junction is discordant with germline, which a read error may explain. The chain links TRBV20-1 to TRBJ1-1; 7 bases map to TRBD1. CDR3 length: 14 amino acids. CDR1 is DFQATT, CDR2 SNEGSKA, per germline (reference sequence). The CDR3 nucleotides are TGCAGTGCAAGAGCCGGGACAGAGAACACTGAAGCTTTCTTT. It translates to CSARAGTENTEAFF.

This clonotype was observed at least ten times. The chain recombines TRBV7-8 with TRBJ1-1; D might be TRBD1 (6 bases). The CDR3 extends over 20 amino acids. Per germline, CDR1 SGHVS and CDR2 FQNEAQ. The ends were cut back, 1 base at V and 8 bases at J, with 32 bases in the middle. CDR3 loop: CASSLDVPGGRWGTEVEAFF. The CDR3 region has the DNA TGTGCCAGCAGCTTAGATGTGCCTGGGGGCCGGTGGGGGACGGAGGTGGAAGCTTTCTTT.

V usage is TRBV20-1 and J usage is TRBJ2-1; 8 bases match TRBD2. Germline V gives CDR1 DFQATT, CDR2 SNEGSKA (reference sequence). This CDR3 contains 19 residues. J was trimmed by 3 bases and V by 0 bases; bases with no gene match: 16. The CDR3 bases are TGCAGTGCTAGAGATCTAGGGCTAGCGGGCCTTAACTTCTACAATGAGCAGTTCTTC. Amino acids: CSARDLGLAGLNFYNEQFF.

V is TRBV11-2 and J is TRBJ2-7; weak D call: TRBD2 (6 bases). The germline gives CDR1 SGHAT, CDR2 FQNNGV. The V end was cut by 1 base, the J end by 3 bases, with 16 bases between. The CDR3 runs 16 residues. CDR3 loop: CASSLGGWGDSYEQYF. The CDR3 region has the DNA TGTGCCAGCAGCTTAGGAGGTTGGGGGGATAGCTACGAGCAGTACTTC.

The table lists this clonotype with a few counts. V gene TRBV27 combines with J gene TRBJ2-5, with 11 positions matching TRBD1. Germline assignment: CDR1 MNHEY and CDR2 SMNVEV (reference sequence). Trimming cost V 4 bases and J 6 bases; bases outside gene matches: 7. This CDR3 spans 15 amino acids. CDR3 amino acids: CASSSGWDRGKTQYF. The CDR3 nucleotides read TGTGCCAGCAGTTCTGGATGGGACAGGGGGAAGACCCAGTACTTC.

The gene calls are TRBV28 and TRBJ2-2, with a possible D match to TRBD2 (7 bases). Deletions cut 6 bases from V and 2 bases from J, with 22 bases between. There are 18 residues in the CDR3. Germline assignment: CDR1 MDHEN and CDR2 SYDVKM. The CDR3 spells CASRQAPGEGVNTGELFF. The CDR3 bases are TGTGCCAGCAGACAGGCCCCAGGGGAGGGCGTCAACACCGGGGAGCTGTTTTTT.

The rearrangement uses TRBV7-2 and TRBJ2-7; TRBD2 agrees at 9 bases. Germline V gene sequence: CDR1 SGHTA, CDR2 FQGNSA. The CDR3 consists of 15 residues. V dropped 6 bases and J dropped 0; count of bases not matched to a gene: 6. DNA of the CDR3: TGTGCCAGCAGTCCTAGCGGGGTTATCTCCTACGAGCAGTACTTC. The encoded protein is CASSPSGVISYEQYF.

The rearrangement joins TRBV12-3 or TRBV12-4 to TRBJ2-7; the D gene is possibly TRBD1 (6 bases). The CDR3 totals 15 residues. V lost 7 bases and J lost 6, with 22 bases in between. CDR3 sequence reads: CASTTASDRSGEQYF. The CDR3, as DNA: TGTGCCAGCACCACGGCCAGCGACAGGTCGGGCGAGCAGTACTTC.

V gene TRBV24-1 combines with J gene TRBJ1-6; 7 positions agree with TRBD1. CDR3 length: 14 residues. V was pared by 9 bases and J by 7 bases, with 8 bases of the junction left unmatched. The V gene's germline CDR1 is KGHDR and CDR2 SFDVKD. CDR3 DNA sequence: TGTGCCACCTCCGCCGGGACAGTAAATTCACCCCTCCACTTT. It is translated as CATSAGTVNSPLHF.

A few counts support this clonotype. The J gene is TRBJ2-5, the V gene TRBV2; no clear D gene. Trimming took off 7 bases at V and 3 bases at J, with 9 bases between the two ends. This CDR3 spans 12 amino acids. CDR1 and CDR2 (germline): SNHLY, FYNNEI. This CDR3 reads CASKSGEETQYF. The CDR3 DNA is TGTGCCAGCAAGTCTGGGGAAGAGACCCAGTACTTC. The whole variable domain, remainder taken from reference TRBV2 and TRBJ2-5, is EPEVTQTPSHQVTQMGQEVILRCVPISNHLYFYWYRQILGQKVEFLVSFYNNEISEKSEIFDDQFSVERPDGSNFTLKIRSTKLEDSAMYFCASKSGEETQYFGPGTRLLVL.

V is TRBV24-1 and J is TRBJ1-2; D not certain. The V and J ends lost 10 bases and 8 bases respectively, with 13 bases between them. Germline-derived CDR1 and CDR2 are KGHDR and SFDVKD. The CDR3 contains 11 residues. The CDR3: CATSFGGGYTF. CDR3 bases: TGTGCCACGAGTTTCGGCGGCGGCTACACCTTC.

At least ten counts were recorded for this clonotype. The CDR3 loop reads CASSLPQPMNTEAFF. The CDR3 DNA reads as TGTGCCAGCAGCCTACCCCAACCGATGAACACTGAAGCTTTCTTT. V and J are TRBV7-9 and TRBJ1-1, with D unclear. Trimming pared 5 bases from V and 0 bases from J, leaving 13 bases between. Germline CDR1 and CDR2: SEHNR and FQNEAQ (reference sequence). The CDR3 runs to 15 residues.